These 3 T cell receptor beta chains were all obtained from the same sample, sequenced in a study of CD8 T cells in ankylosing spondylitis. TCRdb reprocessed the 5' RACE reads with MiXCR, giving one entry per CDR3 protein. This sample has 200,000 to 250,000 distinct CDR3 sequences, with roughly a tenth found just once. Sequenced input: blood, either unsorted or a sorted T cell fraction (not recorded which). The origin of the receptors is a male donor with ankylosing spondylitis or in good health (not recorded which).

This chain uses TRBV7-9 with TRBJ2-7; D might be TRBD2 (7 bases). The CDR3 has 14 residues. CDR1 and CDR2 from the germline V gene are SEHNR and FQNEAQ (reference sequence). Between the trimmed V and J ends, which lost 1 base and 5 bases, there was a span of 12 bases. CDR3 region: CASSLGGGANEQYF. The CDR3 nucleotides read TGTGCCAGCAGCTTAGGGGGGGGGGCCAACGAGCAGTACTTC.

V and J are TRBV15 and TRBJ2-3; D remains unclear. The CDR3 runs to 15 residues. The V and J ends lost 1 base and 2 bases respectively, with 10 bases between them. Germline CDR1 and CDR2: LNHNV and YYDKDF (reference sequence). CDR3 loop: CATSRGGPNTDTQYF. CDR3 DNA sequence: TGTGCCACCAGCAGAGGCGGACCGAACACAGATACGCAGTATTTT. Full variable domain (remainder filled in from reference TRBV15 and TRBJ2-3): DAMVIQNPRYQVTQFGKPVTLSCSQTLNHNVMYWYQQKSSQAPKLLFHYYDKDFNNEADTPDNFQSRRPNTSFCFLDIRSPGLGDTAMYLCATSRGGPNTDTQYFGPGTRLTVL.

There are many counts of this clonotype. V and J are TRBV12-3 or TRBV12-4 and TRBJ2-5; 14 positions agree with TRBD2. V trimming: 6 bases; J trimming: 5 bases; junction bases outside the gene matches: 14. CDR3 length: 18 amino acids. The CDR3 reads CASSKKPTSGGASETQYF. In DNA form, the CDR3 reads TGTGCCAGCAGCAAAAAACCGACTAGCGGGGGGGCCTCGGAGACCCAGTACTTC.